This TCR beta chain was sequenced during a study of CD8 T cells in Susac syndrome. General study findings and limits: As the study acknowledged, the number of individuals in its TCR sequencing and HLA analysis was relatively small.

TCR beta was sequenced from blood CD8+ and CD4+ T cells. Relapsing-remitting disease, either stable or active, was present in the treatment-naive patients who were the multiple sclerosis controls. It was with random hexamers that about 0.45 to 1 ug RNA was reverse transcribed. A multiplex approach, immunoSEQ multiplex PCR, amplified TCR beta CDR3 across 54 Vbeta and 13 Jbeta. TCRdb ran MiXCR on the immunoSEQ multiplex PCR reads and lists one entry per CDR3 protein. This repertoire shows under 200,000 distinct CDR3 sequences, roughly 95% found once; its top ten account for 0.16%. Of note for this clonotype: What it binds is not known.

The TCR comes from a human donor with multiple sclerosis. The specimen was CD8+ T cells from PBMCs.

CDR3 sequence: CASSPDRDWGEQFF. The CDR3 nucleotides read TGTGCCAGCAGTCCTGACAGGGATTGGGGTGAGCAGTTCTTC. The chain is built from TRBV12-3 or TRBV12-4 and TRBJ2-1; TRBD1 matches 7 bases. V lost 5 bases to trimming and J lost 9 bases; unmatched junction nucleotides: 10. The CDR3 contains 14 residues.